These 22 T cell receptor beta chains were sequenced from one sample in a study of blood T cells in healthy people across ages. With a J-beta primer mix and a sample-barcoded 5' primer, a second PCR ran 7 to 11 cycles. TCRdb analysed the 5' RACE reads with MiXCR anew, one entry per CDR3 protein. The sample lists under 700,000 distinct CDR3 sequences, around 24% seen once, with just under 9% in the top ten. The data were also submitted as part of a second study, on T cells of mothers and their children.

The specimen was blood. The receptors were gathered from a boy between 5 and 17 years old in good health.

CDR3: CASGETGETQYF. DNA of the CDR3: TGTGCCAGCGGCGAAACGGGAGAGACCCAGTACTTC. This rearrangement joins TRBV2 to TRBJ2-5; the D is unclear. V was trimmed by 8 bases and J by 4 bases, leaving 11 bases between them. Germline V gene data show CDR1 as SNHLY and CDR2 as FYNNEI. This CDR3 comprises 12 residues.

The gene calls are TRBV25-1 and TRBJ1-4; 9 nucleotides align to TRBD1. Trimming removed 4 bases from V and 8 bases from J; junction bases left unmatched: 8. In germline, CDR1 is MGHDK, CDR2 SYGVNS. This CDR3 region has 15 residues. DNA of the CDR3: TGTGCCAGCAGTGGACGGGGACAGGGAGGCGAAAAACTGTTTTTT. Translated, it gives CASSGRGQGGEKLFF.

This clonotype was recorded many times. A read error may account for a junction end that differs from germline. The chain recombines TRBV18 with TRBJ2-7; D is perhaps TRBD1 (5 bases). The CDR3 totals 14 residues. In germline, CDR1 is KGHSH, CDR2 LQKENI. The DNA of the CDR3 is TGTGCCAGCCAGCCCGCGGCAGGGCCCTATGAGCAGTACTTC. As protein: CASQPAAGPYEQYF. Full variable domain (remainder filled in from reference TRBV18 and TRBJ2-7): NAGVMQNPRHLVRRRGQEARLRCSPMKGHSHVYWYRQLPEEGLKFMVYLQKENIIDESGMPKERFSAEFPKEGPSILRIQQVVRGDSAAYFCASQPAAGPYEQYFGPGTRLTVT.

This clonotype was recorded a few times. The V and J genes are TRBV28 and TRBJ2-6; either TRBD1 or TRBD2 may fit D (5 bases each). Germline V lookup: CDR1 MDHEN, CDR2 SYDVKM. The CDR3 totals 16 residues. Trimming pared 6 bases from V and 4 bases from J, leaving 16 bases between. DNA for the CDR3: TGTGCCAGCAGAACCGGGGCCTACTCCGGGGCCAACGTCCTGACTTTC. This sequence encodes CASRTGAYSGANVLTF.

The chain has TRBV20-1 and TRBJ1-2; 7 nucleotides agree with TRBD1. CDR1 and CDR2 (germline): DFQATT, SNEGSKA (reference sequence). The CDR3 consists of 14 residues. The junction had 3 bases not matched to a gene; V was cut back by 0 bases and J by 2 bases. The CDR3: CSARDPTGNYGYTF. The CDR3 region has the DNA TGCAGTGCTAGAGATCCGACAGGGAACTATGGCTACACCTTC.

Comment on this clonotype: One junction end disagrees with the germline gene, perhaps due to a read error. The chain combines TRBV20-1 with TRBJ2-1; TRBD2 matches at 9 bases. Germline-derived CDR1 and CDR2 are DFQATT and SNEGSKA (reference sequence). This CDR3 has 17 amino acids. The CDR3: CSARVSTSGRSYNEQFF. The CDR3 region has the DNA TGCAGTGCTAGAGTGTCGACTAGCGGACGCTCCTACAATGAACAGTTCTTC.

This clonotype was detected a few times. The chain couples TRBV28 to TRBJ1-5; D remains unclear. This CDR3 spans 14 amino acids. From germline, CDR1 is MDHEN and CDR2 SYDVKM. With 2 bases removed from V and 15 bases from J, the gap between germline ends came to 20 bases. CDR3 residues: CASSLRSERAEGHF. Here the CDR3 DNA reads TGTGCCAGCAGTTTAAGGTCGGAGCGGGCCGAGGGGCATTTT.

This clonotype was seen more than once but under ten times. The genes are TRBV4-1 and TRBJ1-1; weak D call: TRBD1 (5 bases). CDR1 and CDR2 (germline): MGHRA, YSYEKL. The CDR3 extends over 16 amino acids. Deletions cut 2 bases from V and 5 bases from J, with 18 bases between. The CDR3 DNA reads TGCGCCAGCAGCCAACTATCTTGGGGCAGTGGGACTGAAGCTTTCTTT. It specifies CASSQLSWGSGTEAFF.

Only a few counts were recorded for this clonotype. At one boundary the junction diverges from the germline segment, which might be a read error. DNA of the CDR3: TGCAGCGGATCGTTCACCCAAACTCGGTACAACGAGCAGTTCTTC. Protein: CSGSFTQTRYNEQFF. This chain uses TRBV29-1 with TRBJ2-5, with D hard to call. The J call may be mistaken, given a closer DNA end match to TRBJ2-1. The CDR3 is 15 amino acids. From germline, CDR1 is SQVTM and CDR2 ANQGSEA.

This chain links TRBV27 with TRBJ2-1, with TRBD2 identical over 10 bases. Trimming cost V 2 bases and J 8 bases; bases outside gene matches: 9. The germline CDR1 and CDR2 sequences are MNHEY and SMNVEV (reference sequence). The CDR3 is 16 amino acids. As DNA, the CDR3 is TGTGCCAGCAGTTTAGTCGGGCTAGCGGGAGTAGATGAGCAGTTCTTC. Translation gives CASSLVGLAGVDEQFF.

The CDR3 DNA reads TGCAGCGTTGAAGCAGCTAGCGGGAGGGTTAGCTCCTACAATGAGCAGTTCTTC. Amino acids: CSVEAASGRVSSYNEQFF. The genes are TRBV29-1 and TRBJ2-1; 12 nucleotides match TRBD2. Germline V CDR1 and CDR2: SQVTM, ANQGSEA. This CDR3 is 18 amino acids long. The V segment lost 1 base and the J segment 0 bases; nucleotides outside the gene matches: 7.

Turning to this clonotype: At one end the junction does not follow the germline gene, possibly because of a read error. The chain joins TRBV12-3 or TRBV12-4 to TRBJ2-3; possible D gene TRBD2, 5 bases. The CDR3 totals 13 residues. CDR3 loop: CASSNERAATQYF. In DNA, the CDR3 is TGTGCTAGCAGCAACGAGAGGGCGGCTACGCAGTATTTT.

This clonotype has just a few counts. This rearrangement joins TRBV12-3 or TRBV12-4 to TRBJ2-1, with 8 bases fitting TRBD2. The CDR3 runs 17 residues. Germline trimming cut 2 bases from V and 2 bases from J; bases unmatched to any gene: 8. For the CDR3, the DNA is TGTGCCAGCAGTTTAAAGTCTAGCGGGCGAGCCTACAATGAGCAGTTCTTC. This encodes CASSLKSSGRAYNEQFF.

This chain connects TRBV5-1 to TRBJ1-2, with a possible D match to TRBD1 (5 bases). CDR1 is SGHRS and CDR2 is YFSETQ in the germline V gene. The CDR3 has 14 amino acids. Deletions cut 0 bases from V and 3 bases from J, with 9 bases between. The CDR3 region has the DNA TGCGCCAGCAGCTTGGCCGGGGCGGACTATGGCTACACCTTC. Its translation: CASSLAGADYGYTF.

This clonotype turned up a few times. The DNA of the CDR3 is TGTGCCAGTAGGGGAGCTTCCTACGAGCAGTACTTC. Residues: CASRGASYEQYF. The J gene is TRBJ2-7, the V gene TRBV2, with D possibly called TRBD1 or TRBD2 (5 bases each). Per germline, CDR1 SNHLY and CDR2 FYNNEI. V gave up 9 bases and J gave up 1 base, with 10 bases separating them. There are 12 residues in the CDR3.

This chain's CDR3 is CASSPDTNTEAFF. The CDR3 bases are TGTGCCAGCTCACCAGACACGAACACTGAAGCTTTCTTT. The genes are TRBV18 and TRBJ1-1; D is ambiguous. The V end lost 2 bases, the J end lost 1 base, and 5 bases lay between the germline ends. CDR1 KGHSH and CDR2 LQKENI come from the germline V gene. The CDR3 extends over 13 amino acids.

A few counts support this clonotype. V gene TRBV4-1 combines with J gene TRBJ2-1; D is unclear. With 1 base removed from V and 1 base from J, the gap between germline ends came to 5 bases. The V gene's germline CDR1 is MGHRA and CDR2 YSYEKL. The CDR3 runs 14 residues. CDR3 protein: CASSQVVSYNEQFF. CDR3 coding DNA: TGCGCCAGCAGCCAAGTTGTTTCCTACAATGAGCAGTTCTTC.

This clonotype was seen more than once but under ten times. The rearrangement links TRBV12-3 or TRBV12-4 to TRBJ2-5, with 16 bases fitting TRBD2. The CDR3 contains 16 residues. J gave up 5 bases and V 5 bases, and 5 bases lay outside the gene matches. The CDR3 DNA sequence: TGTGCCAGCAGTCGGGGACTAGCGGGAGGGTGGGAGACCCAGTACTTC. Its translation is CASSRGLAGGWETQYF.

The CDR3 reads CATTGPGLYNEQFF. The CDR3 DNA is TGTGCCACCACCGGCCCGGGCTTATACAATGAGCAGTTCTTC. The rearrangement links TRBV24-1 to TRBJ2-1; no definite D call. Trimming stripped 8 bases from V and 4 bases from J, with 14 bases between. There are 14 residues in the CDR3. CDR1 and CDR2 (germline): KGHDR, SFDVKD.

This clonotype turned up a few times. Germline and junction disagree at one end, which may indicate a read error. The V call is TRBV7-2, the J call TRBJ2-5, with D possibly being TRBD1 or TRBD2 (5 bases each). This CDR3 contains 14 residues. Germline CDR1 reads SGHTA; CDR2 reads FQGNSA. The CDR3: CAGSLVGATGEQYF. CDR3 bases: TGTGCCGGCAGCCTAGTCGGGGCAACTGGTGAGCAGTACTTC.

J is TRBJ2-7 and V is TRBV4-2; 9 bases map to TRBD1. The germline V gene encodes CDR1 LGHNA and CDR2 YNFKEQ. This CDR3 contains 14 residues. Germline trimming cut 3 bases from V and 6 bases from J; bases unmatched to any gene: 6. The CDR3 is CASSHSLTGGEQYF. The DNA for the CDR3 is TGTGCCAGCAGCCACTCTTTGACAGGGGGCGAGCAGTACTTC.

This sequence joins TRBV10-3 and TRBJ2-7; D not certain. Germline assignment: CDR1 ENHRY and CDR2 SYGVKD. The CDR3 consists of 13 residues. The V end lost 6 bases, the J end lost 0 bases, and 9 bases lay between the germline ends. This CDR3 is CAIRQESSYEQYF. CDR3 DNA sequence: TGTGCCATCAGGCAGGAGAGCTCCTACGAGCAGTACTTC.